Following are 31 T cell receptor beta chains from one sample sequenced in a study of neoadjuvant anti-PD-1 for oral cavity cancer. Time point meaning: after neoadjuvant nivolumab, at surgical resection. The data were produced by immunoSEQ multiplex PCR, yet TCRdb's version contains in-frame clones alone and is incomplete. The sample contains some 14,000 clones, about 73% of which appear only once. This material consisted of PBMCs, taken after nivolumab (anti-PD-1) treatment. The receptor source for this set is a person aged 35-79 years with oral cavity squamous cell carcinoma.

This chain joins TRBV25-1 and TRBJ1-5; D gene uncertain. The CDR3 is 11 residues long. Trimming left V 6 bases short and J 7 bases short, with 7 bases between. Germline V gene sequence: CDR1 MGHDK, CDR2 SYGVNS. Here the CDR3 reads CASSTPQPQHF. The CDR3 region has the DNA TGTGCCAGCAGCACTCCCCAGCCCCAGCATTTT.

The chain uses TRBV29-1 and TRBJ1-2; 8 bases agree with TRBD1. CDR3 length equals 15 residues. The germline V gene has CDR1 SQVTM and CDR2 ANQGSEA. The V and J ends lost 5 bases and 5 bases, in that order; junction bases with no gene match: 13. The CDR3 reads CSVQGGTGDTYGYTF. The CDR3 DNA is TGCAGCGTTCAAGGCGGGACAGGCGACACTTATGGCTACACCTTC.

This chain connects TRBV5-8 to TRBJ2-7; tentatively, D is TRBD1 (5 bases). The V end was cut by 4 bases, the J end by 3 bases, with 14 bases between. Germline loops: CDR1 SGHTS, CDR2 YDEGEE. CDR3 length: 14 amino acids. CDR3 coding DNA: TGTGCCAGCAGCGCCGGAAGGGGTTTCTACGAGCAGTACTTC. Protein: CASSAGRGFYEQYF.

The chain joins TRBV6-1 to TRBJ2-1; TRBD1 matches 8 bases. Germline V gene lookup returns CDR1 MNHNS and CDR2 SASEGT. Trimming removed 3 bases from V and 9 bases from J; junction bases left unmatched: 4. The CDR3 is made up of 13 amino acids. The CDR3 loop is CASSDQGAGEQFF. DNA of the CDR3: TGTGCCAGCAGTGATCAGGGGGCGGGTGAGCAGTTCTTC.

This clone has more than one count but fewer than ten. CDR3 sequence reads: CASSLGSAGRGYTF. The CDR3 DNA reads TGCGCCAGCAGCTTGGGATCCGCAGGCCGGGGCTACACCTTC. The chain joins TRBV5-1 to TRBJ1-2, with D uncertain. V shed 0 bases and J shed 8 bases, with 14 bases lying between them. Per the germline V gene, CDR1 is SGHRS and CDR2 is YFSETQ. The CDR3 is 14 residues long.

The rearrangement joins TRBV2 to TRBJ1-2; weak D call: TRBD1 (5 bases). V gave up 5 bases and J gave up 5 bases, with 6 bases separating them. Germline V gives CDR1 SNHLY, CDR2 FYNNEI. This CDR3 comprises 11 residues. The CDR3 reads CASSSGYGYTF. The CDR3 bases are TGTGCCAGCAGTTCAGGGTATGGCTACACCTTC.

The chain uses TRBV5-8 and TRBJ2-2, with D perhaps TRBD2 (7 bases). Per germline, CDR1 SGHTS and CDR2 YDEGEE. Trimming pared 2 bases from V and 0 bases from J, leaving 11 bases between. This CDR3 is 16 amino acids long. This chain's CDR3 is CASSFRGGANTGELFF. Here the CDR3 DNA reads TGTGCCAGCAGCTTTAGGGGGGGCGCGAACACCGGGGAGCTGTTTTTT.

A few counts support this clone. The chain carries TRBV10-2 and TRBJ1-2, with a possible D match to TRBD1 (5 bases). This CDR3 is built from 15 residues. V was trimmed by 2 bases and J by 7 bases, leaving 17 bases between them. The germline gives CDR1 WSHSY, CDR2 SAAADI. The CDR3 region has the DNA TGCGCCAGCAGTGAGGAACCCGCTCGGGGGGGTGGCTACACCTTC. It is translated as CASSEEPARGGGYTF.

CDR3 DNA: TGTGCCAGCAGCTTAGAGTCGCCAGGGCTGACCGGGGAGCTGTTTTTT. Translated: CASSLESPGLTGELFF. The chain uses TRBV7-9 and TRBJ2-2; D perhaps matches TRBD1 (5 bases). Trimming pared 1 base from V and 5 bases from J, leaving 14 bases between. CDR3 length: 16 residues. Germline V CDR1 and CDR2: SEHNR, FQNEAQ (reference sequence).

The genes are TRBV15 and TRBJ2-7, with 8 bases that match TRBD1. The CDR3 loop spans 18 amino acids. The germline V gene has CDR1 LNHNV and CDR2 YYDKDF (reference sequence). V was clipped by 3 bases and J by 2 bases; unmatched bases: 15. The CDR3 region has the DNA TGTGCCACCAGCAGTGGGGGTGGCAACAGGGGGAATCCCTACGAGCAGTACTTC. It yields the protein CATSSGGGNRGNPYEQYF.

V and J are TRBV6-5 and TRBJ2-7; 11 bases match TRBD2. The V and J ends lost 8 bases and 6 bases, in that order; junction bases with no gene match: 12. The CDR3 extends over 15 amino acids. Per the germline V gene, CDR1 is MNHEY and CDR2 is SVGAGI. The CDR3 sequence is CASAATSGRGLEQYF. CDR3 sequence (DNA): TGTGCCAGCGCAGCAACTAGCGGGAGAGGGCTCGAGCAGTACTTC.

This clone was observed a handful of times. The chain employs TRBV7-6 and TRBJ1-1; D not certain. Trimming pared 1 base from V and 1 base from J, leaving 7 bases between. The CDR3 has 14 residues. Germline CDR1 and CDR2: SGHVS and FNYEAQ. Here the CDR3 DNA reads TGTGCCAGCAGCTTAGGGACGGGGAACACTGAAGCTTTCTTT. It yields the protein CASSLGTGNTEAFF.

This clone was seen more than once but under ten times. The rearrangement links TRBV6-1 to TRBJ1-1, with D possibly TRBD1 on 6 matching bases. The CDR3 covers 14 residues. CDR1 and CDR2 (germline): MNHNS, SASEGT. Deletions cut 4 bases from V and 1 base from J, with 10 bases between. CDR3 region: CASSGHRANTEAFF. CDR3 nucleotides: TGTGCCAGCAGTGGTCACAGGGCGAACACTGAAGCTTTCTTT.

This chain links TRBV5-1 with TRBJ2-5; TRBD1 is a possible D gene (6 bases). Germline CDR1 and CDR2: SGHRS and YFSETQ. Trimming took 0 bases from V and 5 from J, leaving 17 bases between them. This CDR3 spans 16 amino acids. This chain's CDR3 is CASSLEQGIVGETQYF. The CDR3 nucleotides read TGCGCCAGCAGCTTGGAACAGGGAATTGTTGGGGAGACCCAGTACTTC.

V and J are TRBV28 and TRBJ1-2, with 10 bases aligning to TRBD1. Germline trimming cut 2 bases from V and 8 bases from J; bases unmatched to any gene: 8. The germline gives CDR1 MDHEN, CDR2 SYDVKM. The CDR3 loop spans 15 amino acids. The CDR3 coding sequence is TGTGCCAGCAGTTTACCACCGGGACAGGGGTGGGGCTACACCTTC. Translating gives CASSLPPGQGWGYTF.

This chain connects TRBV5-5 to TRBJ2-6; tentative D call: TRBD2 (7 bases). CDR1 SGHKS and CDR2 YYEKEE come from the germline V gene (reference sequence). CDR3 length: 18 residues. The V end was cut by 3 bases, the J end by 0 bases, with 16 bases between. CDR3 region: CASSSAGAGASGANVLTF. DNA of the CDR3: TGTGCCAGCAGCTCGGCGGGGGCGGGCGCCTCTGGGGCCAACGTCCTGACTTTC. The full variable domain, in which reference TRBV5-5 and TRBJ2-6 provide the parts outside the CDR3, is DAGVTQSPTHLIKTRGQQVTLRCSPISGHKSVSWYQQVLGQGPQFIFQYYEKEERGRGNFPDRFSARQFPNYSSELNVNALLLGDSALYLCASSSAGAGASGANVLTFGAGSRLTVL.

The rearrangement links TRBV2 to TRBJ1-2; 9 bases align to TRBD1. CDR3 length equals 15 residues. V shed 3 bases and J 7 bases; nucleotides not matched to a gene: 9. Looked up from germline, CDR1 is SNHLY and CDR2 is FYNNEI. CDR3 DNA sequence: TGTGCCAGCAGTGACGAATACACAGGGGGCCTTGGCTACACCTTC. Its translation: CASSDEYTGGLGYTF.

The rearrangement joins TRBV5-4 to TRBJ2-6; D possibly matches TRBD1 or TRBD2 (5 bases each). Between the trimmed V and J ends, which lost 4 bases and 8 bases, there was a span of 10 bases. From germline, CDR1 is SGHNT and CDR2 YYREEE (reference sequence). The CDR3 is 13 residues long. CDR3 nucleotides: TGTGCCAGCAGCCTAGGGACCACCAACGTCCTGACTTTC. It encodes CASSLGTTNVLTF.

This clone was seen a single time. The CDR3 nucleotides are TGTGCCAGCAGTCCCCAAGGTCTGGACGAGCAGTACTTC. Translated, it gives CASSPQGLDEQYF. The chain links TRBV2 to TRBJ2-7; D remains ambiguous. Trimming stripped 5 bases from V and 5 bases from J, with 13 bases between. This CDR3 has 13 residues. In germline, CDR1 is SNHLY, CDR2 FYNNEI.

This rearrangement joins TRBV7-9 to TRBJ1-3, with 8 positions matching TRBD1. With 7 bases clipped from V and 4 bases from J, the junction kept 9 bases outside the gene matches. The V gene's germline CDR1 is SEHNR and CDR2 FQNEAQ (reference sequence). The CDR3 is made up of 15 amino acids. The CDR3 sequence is CASTPDRVSGNTIYF. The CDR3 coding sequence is TGTGCCAGCACCCCGGACAGGGTGAGCGGAAACACCATATATTTT.

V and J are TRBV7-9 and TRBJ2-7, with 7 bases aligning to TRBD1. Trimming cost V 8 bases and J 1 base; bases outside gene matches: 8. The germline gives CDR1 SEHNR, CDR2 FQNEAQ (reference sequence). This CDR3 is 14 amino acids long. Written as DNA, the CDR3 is TGTGCCAGCCTAAGGGGGCCAGGGTCCTACGAGCAGTACTTC. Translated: CASLRGPGSYEQYF.

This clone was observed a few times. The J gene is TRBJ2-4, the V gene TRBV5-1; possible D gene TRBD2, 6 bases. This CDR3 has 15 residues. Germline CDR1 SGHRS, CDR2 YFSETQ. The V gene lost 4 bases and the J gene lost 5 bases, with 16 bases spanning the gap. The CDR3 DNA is TGCGCCAGCAGCCTTACGACTAGATCGGAAAACATTCAGTACTTC. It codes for CASSLTTRSENIQYF.

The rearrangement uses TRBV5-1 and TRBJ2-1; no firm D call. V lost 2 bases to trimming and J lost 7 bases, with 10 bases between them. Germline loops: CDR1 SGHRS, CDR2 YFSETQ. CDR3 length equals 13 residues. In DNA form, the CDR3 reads TGCGCCAGCAGCTTAAGTTTCCAAAATGAGCAGTTCTTC. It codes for CASSLSFQNEQFF.

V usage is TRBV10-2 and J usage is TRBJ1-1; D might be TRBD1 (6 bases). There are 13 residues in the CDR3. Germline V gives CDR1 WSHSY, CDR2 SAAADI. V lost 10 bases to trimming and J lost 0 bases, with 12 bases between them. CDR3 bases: TGCGCCACCAAGGGGGGGATGAACACTGAAGCTTTCTTT. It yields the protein CATKGGMNTEAFF.

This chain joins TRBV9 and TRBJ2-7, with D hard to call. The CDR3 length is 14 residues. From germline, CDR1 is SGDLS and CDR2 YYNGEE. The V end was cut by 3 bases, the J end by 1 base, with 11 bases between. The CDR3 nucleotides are TGTGCCAGCAGCGAATTAGGTAATTCCTACGAGCAGTACTTC. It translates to CASSELGNSYEQYF.

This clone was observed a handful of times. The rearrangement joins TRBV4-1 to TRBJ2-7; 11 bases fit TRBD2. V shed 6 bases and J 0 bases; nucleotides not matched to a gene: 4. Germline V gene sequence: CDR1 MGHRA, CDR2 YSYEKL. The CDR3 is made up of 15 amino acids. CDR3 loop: CASRPGLADSYEQYF. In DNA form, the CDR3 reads TGCGCCAGCAGGCCGGGACTAGCGGACTCCTACGAGCAGTACTTC.

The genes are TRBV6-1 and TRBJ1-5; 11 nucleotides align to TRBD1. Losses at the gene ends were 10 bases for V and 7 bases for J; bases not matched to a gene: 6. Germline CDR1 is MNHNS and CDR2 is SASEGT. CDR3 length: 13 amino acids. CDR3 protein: CAIGQGAGQPQHF. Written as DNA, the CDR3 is TGTGCCATCGGACAGGGGGCCGGACAGCCCCAGCATTTT.

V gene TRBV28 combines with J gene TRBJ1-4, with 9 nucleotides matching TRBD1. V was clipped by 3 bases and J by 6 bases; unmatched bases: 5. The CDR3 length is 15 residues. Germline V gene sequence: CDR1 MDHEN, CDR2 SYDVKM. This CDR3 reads CASSLGGTGYEKLFF. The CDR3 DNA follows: TGTGCCAGCAGTTTGGGGGGGACAGGGTATGAAAAACTGTTTTTT.

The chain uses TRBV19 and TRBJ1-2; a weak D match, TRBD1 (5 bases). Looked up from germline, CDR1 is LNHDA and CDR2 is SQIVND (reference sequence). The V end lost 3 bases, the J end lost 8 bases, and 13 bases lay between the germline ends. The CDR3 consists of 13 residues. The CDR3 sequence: CASSIGGGRGYTF. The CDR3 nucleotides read TGTGCCAGTAGTATCGGGGGTGGGAGAGGCTACACCTTC.

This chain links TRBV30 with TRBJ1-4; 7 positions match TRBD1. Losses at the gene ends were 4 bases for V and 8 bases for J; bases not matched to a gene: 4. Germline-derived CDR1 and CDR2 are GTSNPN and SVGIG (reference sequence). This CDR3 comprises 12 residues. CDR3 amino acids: CAWTRGNEKLFF. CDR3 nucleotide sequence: TGTGCCTGGACCAGGGGGAACGAAAAACTGTTTTTT. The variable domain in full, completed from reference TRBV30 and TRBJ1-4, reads SQTIHQWPATLVQPVGSPLSLECTVEGTSNPNLYWYRQAAGRGLQLLFYSVGIGQISSEVPQNLSASRPQDRQFILSSKKLLLSDSGFYLCAWTRGNEKLFFGSGTQLSVL.

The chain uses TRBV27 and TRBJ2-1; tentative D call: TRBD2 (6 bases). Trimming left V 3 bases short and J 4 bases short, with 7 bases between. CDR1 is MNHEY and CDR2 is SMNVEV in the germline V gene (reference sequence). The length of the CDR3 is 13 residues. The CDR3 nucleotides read TGTGCCAGCAGTTTCGGGACTTACAATGAGCAGTTCTTC. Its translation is CASSFGTYNEQFF.